This T cell receptor (beta chain) was recovered during a study of siplizumab effects on memory and regulatory T cells. Findings and caveats of the study: Naive T cells were seemingly more diverse than memory cells, and major contributions to the alloresponse seemed to be made by them. Alloreactive sequences that could be traced to unstimulated CD4+ memory cells showed a significant reduction under siplizumab. Roughly 75-96% of dividing CD4+ or CD8+ clones were without an attributable naive or memory phenotype.

It was about 10^5 TCR templates that were assayed per sample. The repertoire was sequenced with immunoSEQ multiplex PCR; TCRdb's copy has only in-frame clones and lacks some. In the table there are 95,000 to 130,000 clones, roughly 94% of which are singletons. CDR1 KGHSH and CDR2 LQKENI come from the germline V gene. The J segment lost 3 bases and the V segment lost 3 bases, leaving 8 bases of the junction unmatched. The CDR3 contains 15 residues. As for this clone: Antigen specificity is unknown.

Sample: non-Treg CD4+ T cells sorted from blood. The clonotype originates from a human donor in good health. The rearrangement uses TRBV18 and TRBJ2-7; the match to TRBD1 covers 7 bases. The CDR3 DNA reads TGTGCCAGCTCACCCCCGACAGGGATGGTCTACGAGCAGTACTTC. Its protein product is CASSPPTGMVYEQYF.